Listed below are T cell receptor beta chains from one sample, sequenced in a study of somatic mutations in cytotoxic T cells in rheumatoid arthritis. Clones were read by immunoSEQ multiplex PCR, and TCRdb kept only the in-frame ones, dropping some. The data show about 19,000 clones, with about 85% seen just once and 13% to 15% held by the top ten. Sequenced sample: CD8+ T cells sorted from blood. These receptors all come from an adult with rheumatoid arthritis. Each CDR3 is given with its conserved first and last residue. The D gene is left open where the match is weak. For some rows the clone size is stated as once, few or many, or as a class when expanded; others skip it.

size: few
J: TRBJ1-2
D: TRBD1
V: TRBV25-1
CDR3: CASSGQGQGSNGYTF
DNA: TGTGCCAGCAGTGGCCAGGGACAGGGATCAAATGGCTACACCTTC

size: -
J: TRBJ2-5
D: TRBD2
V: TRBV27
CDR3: CATISWGGRETQYF
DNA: TGTGCCACCATAAGCTGGGGGGGACGGGAGACCCAGTACTTC

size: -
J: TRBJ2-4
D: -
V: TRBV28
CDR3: CASSRGDIQYF
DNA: TGTGCCAGCAGCCGCGGGGACATTCAGTACTTC

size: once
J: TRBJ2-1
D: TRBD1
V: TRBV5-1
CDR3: CASSLGGGDRGPYNEQFF
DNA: TGCGCCAGCAGCTTGGGAGGTGGGGACAGGGGTCCCTACAATGAGCAGTTCTTC

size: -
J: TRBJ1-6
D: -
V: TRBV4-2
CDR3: CASSQDGHPEGGSPLHF
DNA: TGTGCCAGCAGCCAAGATGGCCACCCTGAAGGTGGTTCACCCCTCCACTTT

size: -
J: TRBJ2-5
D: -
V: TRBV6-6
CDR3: CASSRIRIETQYF
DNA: TGTGCCAGCAGTCGAATTAGAATCGAGACCCAGTACTTC

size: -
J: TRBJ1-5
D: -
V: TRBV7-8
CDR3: CASSLASYQPQHF
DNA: TGTGCCAGCAGCTTAGCGAGCTATCAGCCCCAGCATTTT

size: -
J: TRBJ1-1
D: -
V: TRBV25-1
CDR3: CASNRGGEAFF
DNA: TGTGCCAGCAATCGGGGCGGTGAAGCTTTCTTT

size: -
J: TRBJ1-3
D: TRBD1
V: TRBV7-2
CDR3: CASSFMPRPQGPGNTIYF
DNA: TGTGCCAGCAGCTTCATGCCGCGACCACAGGGGCCTGGAAACACCATATATTTT

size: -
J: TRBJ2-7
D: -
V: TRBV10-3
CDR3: CAIRRPSGEQYF
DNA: TGTGCCATCAGACGGCCGTCGGGGGAGCAGTACTTC

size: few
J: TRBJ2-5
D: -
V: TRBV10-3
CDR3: CAISELGDQETQYF
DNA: TGTGCCATCAGTGAGCTTGGTGACCAAGAGACCCAGTACTTC

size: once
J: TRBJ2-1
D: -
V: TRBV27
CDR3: CALGQWGDEQFF
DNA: TGTGCCCTAGGCCAGTGGGGCGATGAGCAGTTCTTC

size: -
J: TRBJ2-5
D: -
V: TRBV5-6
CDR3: CASSLGRGTQYF
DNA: TGTGCCAGCAGCTTGGGAAGGGGGACCCAGTACTTC